This is a list of T cell receptor beta chains from one sample in a study of blood T cells in healthy people across ages. MiXCR was run by TCRdb on the 5' RACE reads, yielding one entry per CDR3 protein. The sample yields more than 600,000 distinct CDR3 sequences, 20% to 25% seen once. In addition, the sample was reused for a study of T cells of mothers and their children.

Sequencing used blood. These receptor sequences come from a boy aged 5-17 years in good health. Both conserved end residues are part of each CDR3. Fields, in order: D gene, clone size, V gene, J gene, CDR3 DNA, CDR3 protein. The D gene is left open where the match is weak. Size is stated for part of the rows, as once, few or many counts, or as a class when the clone is expanded.

NA,NA,TRBV29-1,TRBJ2-6,TGCAGCGCCTTCGACGTGCCGGGGGCCAACGTCCTGACTTTC,CSAFDVPGANVLTF
NA,NA,TRBV12-3/TRBV12-4,TRBJ2-4,TGTGCCAGCCGAACGACAGTTGGCAAAAACATTCAGTACTTC,CASRTTVGKNIQYF
NA,NA,TRBV11-2,TRBJ2-1,TGTGCCAGCAGCTTAGCCTGGGGGTCCGGCAATGAGCAGTTCTTC,CASSLAWGSGNEQFF
NA,NA,TRBV4-3,TRBJ1-2,TGCGCCAGCAGCCAAGATTATACTAACTATGGCTACACCTTC,CASSQDYTNYGYTF
TRBD1,few,TRBV7-2,TRBJ2-5,TGTGCCAGCAGCCAAATAACAGGGGGCCGAGAGACCCAGTACTTC,CASSQITGGRETQYF
TRBD1,few,TRBV6-5,TRBJ2-2,TGTGCCAGCAAAACGGGACAGGGGGACACCGGGGAGCTGTTTTTT,CASKTGQGDTGELFF
NA,NA,TRBV20-1,TRBJ2-7,TGCAGTGCTAAACTATATCAGTCCTACGAGCAGTACTTC,CSAKLYQSYEQYF
NA,NA,TRBV2,TRBJ2-2,TGTGCCAGCAGTAAAGACCCTAGGGCGGGGGAGCTGTTTTTT,CASSKDPRAGELFF
TRBD2,few,TRBV7-8,TRBJ2-3,TGTGCCAGCAGCTTACCACCACCTCAGCGGGGCCACACAGATACGCAGTATTTT,CASSLPPPQRGHTDTQYF
TRBD2,NA,TRBV12-5,TRBJ2-7,TGTGCTAGTGGCCTGGGTGGGACTAGCGTTACTCAGTACTTC,CASGLGGTSVTQYF
TRBD2,NA,TRBV5-1,TRBJ2-7,TGCGCCAGCAGCATCGGGACTACCTCCTACGAGCAGTACTTC,CASSIGTTSYEQYF
NA,NA,TRBV11-3,TRBJ2-1,TGTGCCAGCAGCTTAGATCGATATGAGCAGTTCTTC,CASSLDRYEQFF
TRBD1,NA,TRBV5-1,TRBJ2-1,TGCGCCAGCAGCTTGGGGACAGGGGGGATAGCCAATGAGCAGTTCTTC,CASSLGTGGIANEQFF
NA,NA,TRBV12-3/TRBV12-4,TRBJ1-4,TGTGCCAGCAGACCAGACAGGTTAGGTGAAAAACTGTTTTTT,CASRPDRLGEKLFF
NA,few,TRBV29-1,TRBJ2-2,TGCAGCGTTATAGGGGGGGGAACCGGGGAGCTGTTTTTT,CSVIGGGTGELFF
TRBD1,NA,TRBV29-1,TRBJ1-1,TGCAGCGTTGCTCCAGGGACAGCCATGAGCACTGAAGCTTTCTTT,CSVAPGTAMSTEAFF
NA,NA,TRBV7-2,TRBJ1-1,TGTGCCAGCAGCTTAGTCAGGGGCGCGCGGACTGAAGCTTTCTTT,CASSLVRGARTEAFF
NA,few,TRBV9,TRBJ2-1,TGTGCCAGCAGCGTAGGCGGGGCAGGCTACAATGAGCAGTTCTTC,CASSVGGAGYNEQFF
NA,NA,TRBV29-1,TRBJ2-7,TGCAGCGTTGAACAGGGATTCCCCTACGAGCAGTACTTC,CSVEQGFPYEQYF
NA,NA,TRBV24-1,TRBJ2-1,TGTGCCACCAGTGACTCCGGCAACTACAGGAACAACAATGAGCAGTTCTTC,CATSDSGNYRNNNEQFF
TRBD1,few,TRBV20-1,TRBJ2-5,TGCAGTGCTAAGGGACAGGGGAGGGCAGAGACCCAGTACTTC,CSAKGQGRAETQYF
NA,few,TRBV11-2,TRBJ2-3,TGTGCCAGCAGCTTAGATCTCTCGGGGGGCGGGGGTACAGATACGCAGTATTTT,CASSLDLSGGGGTDTQYF
TRBD2,few,TRBV10-3,TRBJ2-1,TGTGCCATCAGTGAGCGGGGGGACAATGAGCAGTTCTTC,CAISERGDNEQFF
TRBD1,NA,TRBV6-6,TRBJ2-2,TGTGCCAGCAGTACCCGGACAGGGCAGGCCGGGGAGCTGTTTTTT,CASSTRTGQAGELFF
NA,NA,TRBV7-9,TRBJ1-1,TGTGCCAGCAGCTTGGGCGGTTTGGACACTGAAGCTTTCTTT,CASSLGGLDTEAFF
TRBD1,NA,TRBV15,TRBJ1-2,TGTGCCACCAGCAGAGAAGGGGACAGGACTGGCTACACCTTC,CATSREGDRTGYTF
NA,NA,TRBV19,TRBJ2-5,TGTGCCAGTAGTCCCTTTGGCCCCGGCACCCAGTACTTC,CASSPFGPGTQYF
TRBD1,few,TRBV27,TRBJ2-7,TGTGCCAGCAGTTTATCGACGACAGGGAAGCAGTACTTC,CASSLSTTGKQYF
TRBD1,NA,TRBV28,TRBJ2-7,TGTGCCAGCAGGGGTGGGACAGGGCTAGACGAGCAGTACTTC,CASRGGTGLDEQYF
NA,few,TRBV5-1,TRBJ2-3,TGCGCCAGCAGCTTGTTTTACTCCGATCGAGATACGCAGTATTTT,CASSLFYSDRDTQYF
TRBD1,few,TRBV29-1,TRBJ1-3,TGCAGCGTTGAAGATGGGCTTATAGGGGGCCCCTCTGCTGGAAACACCATATATTTT,CSVEDGLIGGPSAGNTIYF
NA,few,TRBV29-1,TRBJ1-1,TGCAGCGTTGATCCCCAACGGGGGGACACTGAAGCTTTCTTT,CSVDPQRGDTEAFF
NA,few,TRBV15,TRBJ2-1,TGTGCCACCAGCAGAGATTCATGGGCTAATGAGCAGTTCTTC,CATSRDSWANEQFF
TRBD1,few,TRBV29-1,TRBJ1-2,TGCAGCGTCGAGCGACAGGGAGGAACCTATGGCTACACCTTC,CSVERQGGTYGYTF
NA,NA,TRBV20-1,TRBJ1-2,TGCAGTGCCGGCGACCAGGGCACCGATGGCTACACCTTC,CSAGDQGTDGYTF
TRBD1,few,TRBV4-1,TRBJ1-4,TGCGCCAGCAGCCAAGATGGTCAGGGGGCCCGGGAAAAACTGTTTTTT,CASSQDGQGAREKLFF
NA,few,TRBV5-1,TRBJ2-7,TGCGCCAGCAGCTTTGGGTACGAGTACGAGCAGTACTTC,CASSFGYEYEQYF
TRBD1,NA,TRBV4-1,TRBJ2-5,TGCGCCAGCAGCCAAGATCGAGACAGGGGGCCCGGAGAGACCCAGTACTTC,CASSQDRDRGPGETQYF
TRBD1,few,TRBV12-3/TRBV12-4,TRBJ1-2,TGTGCCAGCAGCGAAACAGGGGGCGCGCGGGGCTACACCTTC,CASSETGGARGYTF
NA,NA,TRBV6-5,TRBJ2-1,TGTGCCAGCCCCTTTAGTGAGCAGTTCTTC,CASPFSEQFF
TRBD2,few,TRBV6-5,TRBJ2-5,TGTGCCAGCAGTTACTATGCGGGAGTTCTTGAGACCCAGTACTTC,CASSYYAGVLETQYF
NA,few,TRBV23-1,TRBJ2-7,TGCGCCAGCAGTCCCAGAGGGAACGTAAACGAGCAGTACTTC,CASSPRGNVNEQYF
NA,NA,TRBV3-1,TRBJ2-1,TGTGCCAGCAGCCCCGGGACCGGCCTTGCTTCCTACAATGAGCAGTTCTTC,CASSPGTGLASYNEQFF
NA,NA,TRBV6-5,TRBJ1-2,TGTGCCAGCAGTAAACTACAGGGTATCGGCTACACCTTC,CASSKLQGIGYTF
NA,NA,TRBV5-3,TRBJ2-5,TGTGCCAGAAGCTTTCAACTAGGAAGCTACTTC,CARSFQLGSYF
NA,few,TRBV7-9,TRBJ1-2,TGTGCCAGCAGCCGCGGGAGGGGCATCGGGGGCTACACCTTC,CASSRGRGIGGYTF
TRBD2,NA,TRBV2,TRBJ2-7,TGTGCCAGCAGGACTAGCGGGGGCCTTAGCTCCTACGAGCAGTACTTC,CASRTSGGLSSYEQYF
NA,few,TRBV28,TRBJ2-3,TGTGCCAGCAGTCCCGCCCCAGGGTGGGATACGCAGTATTTT,CASSPAPGWDTQYF
TRBD1,few,TRBV13,TRBJ1-6,TGTGCCAGCAGCCTCGACAGGGGGCTGGGTTCACCCCTCCACTTT,CASSLDRGLGSPLHF
TRBD1,NA,TRBV28,TRBJ1-5,TGTGCCAGCAGTGTTCGACAGGGGCTTTACAATCAGCCCCAGCATTTT,CASSVRQGLYNQPQHF
NA,NA,TRBV6-1,TRBJ2-7,TGTGCCAGCGGAGGGGGGGGCCACGAGCAGTACTTC,CASGGGGHEQYF